The 13 T cell receptor beta chains listed next were all sequenced from one sample in a study of PD-1 blockade in classical Hodgkin lymphoma. Sequenced by immunoSEQ multiplex PCR; TCRdb stores in-frame clones only, minus some. The data hold fewer than 110,000 clones, with approximately 90% observed a single time. Autologous stem cell transplantation was followed by relapse in every patient, and brentuximab vedotin exposure varied. The sample in question was peripheral blood mononuclear cells (PBMCs), obtained before the second cycle of nivolumab. The source of these receptors is a human donor with classical Hodgkin lymphoma.

In this sample, this clone turned up a few times. The genes are TRBV19 and TRBJ1-5, with D perhaps TRBD1 (5 bases). V dropped 3 bases and J dropped 4 bases, with 10 bases sitting between them. There are 14 residues in the CDR3. Germline CDR1 reads LNHDA; CDR2 reads SQIVND (reference sequence). The CDR3 loop is CASSMGPLNQPQHF. As DNA, the CDR3 is TGTGCCAGTAGTATGGGACCGCTTAATCAGCCCCAGCATTTT.

As DNA, the CDR3 is TGTGCCAGCAGGGACCACAGGGTTCCCTACGAGCAGTACTTC. This gives the protein CASRDHRVPYEQYF. The rearrangement joins TRBV6-6 to TRBJ2-7, with D possibly being TRBD1 (6 bases). This CDR3 has 14 amino acids. Germline V CDR1 and CDR2: MNHNY, SVGAGI (reference sequence). Between the trimmed V and J ends, which lost 6 bases and 2 bases, there was a span of 14 bases.

This rearrangement joins TRBV2 to TRBJ2-1; 8 bases align to TRBD2. The CDR3 totals 13 residues. J lost 13 bases, V lost 2 bases, and 7 bases had no gene match. Germline lookup yields CDR1 SNHLY and CDR2 FYNNEI. The CDR3 coding sequence is TGTGCCAGCAGTGAATTTCGAGCGGGGGAACAGTTCTTC. Protein sequence: CASSEFRAGEQFF.

The rearrangement joins TRBV27 to TRBJ1-5, with 8 bases fitting TRBD1. Trimming cost V 0 bases and J 5 bases; bases outside gene matches: 6. The CDR3 covers 16 residues. CDR1 and CDR2 (germline): MNHEY, SMNVEV (reference sequence). The CDR3 DNA is TGTGCCAGCAGTTTATCGAACAGGGGGGGGGATCAGCCCCAGCATTTT. It is translated as CASSLSNRGGDQPQHF.

The chain combines TRBV7-9 with TRBJ1-1; 7 bases fit TRBD1. The CDR3 sequence is 17 residues long. Germline V CDR1 and CDR2: SEHNR, FQNEAQ (reference sequence). V was pared by 4 bases and J by 5 bases, with 16 bases of the junction left unmatched. CDR3 DNA sequence: TGTGCCAGCAGCTATAATAAAGCGGGACAGTTTAAAACTGAAGCTTTCTTT. Residues: CASSYNKAGQFKTEAFF. The full variable domain, with the rest looked up from reference TRBV7-9 and TRBJ1-1, is DTGVSQNPRHKITKRGQNVTFRCDPISEHNRLYWYRQTLGQGPEFLTYFQNEAQLEKSRLLSDRFSAERPKGSFSTLEIQRTEQGDSAMYLCASSYNKAGQFKTEAFFGQGTRLTVV.

The gene calls are TRBV30 and TRBJ1-4; D remains ambiguous. This CDR3 has 14 amino acids. V was pared by 0 bases and J by 3 bases, with 8 bases between. CDR1 GTSNPN and CDR2 SVGIG come from the germline V gene (reference sequence). In DNA form, the CDR3 reads TGTGCCTGGAGTGTAGGACGGCCTAATGAAAAACTGTTTTTT. Translating it yields CAWSVGRPNEKLFF.

V usage is TRBV6-1 and J usage is TRBJ1-4; TRBD1 matches at 8 bases. Trimming removed 7 bases from V and 2 bases from J; junction bases left unmatched: 3. The CDR3 contains 14 residues. Germline V gene data show CDR1 as MNHNS and CDR2 as SASEGT. In DNA form, the CDR3 reads TGTGCCAGCAATGGGACAGGTACTAATGAAAAACTGTTTTTT. Translated: CASNGTGTNEKLFF.

The chain employs TRBV29-1 and TRBJ1-5, with D unresolved. This CDR3 region has 12 residues. V was shortened by 4 bases and J by 2 bases, with 6 bases between the two germline ends. In germline, CDR1 is SQVTM, CDR2 ANQGSEA. In DNA, the CDR3 is TGCAGCGTTGGGACCGGCAATCAGCCCCAGCATTTT. Translated, it gives CSVGTGNQPQHF.

The V and J genes are TRBV30 and TRBJ1-1; D might be TRBD1 (6 bases). Germline loops: CDR1 GTSNPN, CDR2 SVGIG (reference sequence). V was cut by 1 base and J by 2 bases, with 17 bases left in between. This CDR3 comprises 16 residues. Written as DNA, the CDR3 is TGTGCCTGGAGTGGGACAGCATTTAAAACAAACACTGAAGCTTTCTTT. This sequence encodes CAWSGTAFKTNTEAFF.

This clone was seen just once. V is TRBV7-2 and J is TRBJ2-7, with 7 nucleotides matching TRBD2. V was clipped by 3 bases and J by 1 base; unmatched bases: 3. The length of the CDR3 is 14 residues. The germline gives CDR1 SGHTA, CDR2 FQGNSA. The CDR3 here is CASSLGGVSYEQYF. CDR3 DNA sequence: TGTGCCAGCAGCTTGGGGGGGGTTTCCTACGAGCAGTACTTC.

The genes are TRBV28 and TRBJ2-7; a possible D gene is TRBD1 (6 bases). V was pared by 7 bases and J by 5 bases, with 18 bases between. The CDR3 has 14 amino acids. Germline assignment: CDR1 MDHEN and CDR2 SYDVKM. CDR3 sequence reads: CASKQSPGVDEQYF. For the CDR3, the DNA is TGTGCCAGCAAACAATCCCCAGGGGTGGACGAGCAGTACTTC.

The rearrangement links TRBV5-1 to TRBJ2-6; TRBD1 agrees at 10 bases. This CDR3 contains 19 residues. The V gene's germline CDR1 is SGHRS and CDR2 YFSETQ. With V trimmed by 4 bases and J by 3 bases, 13 bases remained unmatched. The CDR3 is CASSTGQGVGLGGANVLTF. The DNA for the CDR3 is TGCGCCAGCAGCACCGGACAGGGGGTAGGTTTAGGTGGGGCCAACGTCCTGACTTTC.

The J gene is TRBJ2-5, the V gene TRBV5-1, with D possibly TRBD1 on 5 matching bases. Trimming pared 4 bases from V and 7 bases from J, leaving 14 bases between. CDR1 is SGHRS and CDR2 is YFSETQ in the germline V gene. The CDR3 length is 13 residues. The CDR3 sequence is CASSITGRLTQYF. As DNA, the CDR3 is TGCGCCAGCAGCATTACAGGTCGACTGACCCAGTACTTC.